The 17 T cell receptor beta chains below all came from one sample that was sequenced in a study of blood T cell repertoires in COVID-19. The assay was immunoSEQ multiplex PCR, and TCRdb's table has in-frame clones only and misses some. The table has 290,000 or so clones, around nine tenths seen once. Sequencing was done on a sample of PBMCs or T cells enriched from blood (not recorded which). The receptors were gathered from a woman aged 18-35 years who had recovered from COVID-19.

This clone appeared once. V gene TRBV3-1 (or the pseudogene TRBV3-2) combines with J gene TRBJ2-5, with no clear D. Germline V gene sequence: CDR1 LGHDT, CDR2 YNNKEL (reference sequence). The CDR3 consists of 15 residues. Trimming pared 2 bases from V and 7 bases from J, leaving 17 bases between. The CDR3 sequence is CASSQMALVDGTQYF. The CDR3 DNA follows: TGTGCCAGCAGCCAAATGGCGCTAGTCGATGGGACCCAGTACTTC.

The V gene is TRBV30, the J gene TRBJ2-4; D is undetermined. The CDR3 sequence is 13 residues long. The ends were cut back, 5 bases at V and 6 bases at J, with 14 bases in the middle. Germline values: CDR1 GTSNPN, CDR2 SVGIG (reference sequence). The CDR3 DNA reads TGTGCCTGGGCAGTAGCTTCTGCAAACATTCAGTACTTC. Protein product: CAWAVASANIQYF.

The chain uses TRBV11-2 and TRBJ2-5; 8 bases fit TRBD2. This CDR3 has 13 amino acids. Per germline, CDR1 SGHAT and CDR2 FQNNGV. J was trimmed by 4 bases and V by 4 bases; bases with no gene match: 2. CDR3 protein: CASSSGGGETQYF. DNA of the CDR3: TGTGCCAGCAGCTCCGGGGGGGGAGAGACCCAGTACTTC. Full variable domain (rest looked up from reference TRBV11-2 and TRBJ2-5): EAGVAQSPRYKIIEKRQSVAFWCNPISGHATLYWYQQILGQGPKLLIQFQNNGVVDDSQLPKDRFSAERLKGVDSTLKIQPAKLEDSAVYLCASSSGGGETQYFGPGTRLLVL.

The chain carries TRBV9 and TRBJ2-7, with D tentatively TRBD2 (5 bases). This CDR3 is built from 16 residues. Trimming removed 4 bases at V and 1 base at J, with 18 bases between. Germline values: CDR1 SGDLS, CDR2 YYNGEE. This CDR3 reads CASSPSTKTGSYEQYF. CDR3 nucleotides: TGTGCCAGCAGCCCAAGCACCAAGACGGGGTCCTACGAGCAGTACTTC.

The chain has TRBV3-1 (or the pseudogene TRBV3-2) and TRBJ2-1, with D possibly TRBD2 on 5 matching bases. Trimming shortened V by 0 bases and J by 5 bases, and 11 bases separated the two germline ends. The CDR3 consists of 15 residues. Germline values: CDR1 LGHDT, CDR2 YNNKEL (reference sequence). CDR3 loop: CASSQEYLANNEQFF. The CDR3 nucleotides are TGTGCCAGCAGCCAAGAGTACCTAGCAAACAATGAGCAGTTCTTC.

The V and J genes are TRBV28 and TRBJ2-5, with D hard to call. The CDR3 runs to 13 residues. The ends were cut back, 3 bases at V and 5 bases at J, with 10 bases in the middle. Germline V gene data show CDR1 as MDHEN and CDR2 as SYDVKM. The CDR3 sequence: CASSLPSRETQYF. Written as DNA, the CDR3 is TGTGCCAGCAGTTTGCCTAGTAGGGAGACCCAGTACTTC.

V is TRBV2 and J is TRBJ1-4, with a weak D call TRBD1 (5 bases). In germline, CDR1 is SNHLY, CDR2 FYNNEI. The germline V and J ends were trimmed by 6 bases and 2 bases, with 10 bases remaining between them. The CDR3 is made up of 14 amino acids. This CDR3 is CASSKGSTNEKLFF. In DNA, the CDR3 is TGTGCCAGCAGCAAGGGGTCTACTAATGAAAAACTGTTTTTT.

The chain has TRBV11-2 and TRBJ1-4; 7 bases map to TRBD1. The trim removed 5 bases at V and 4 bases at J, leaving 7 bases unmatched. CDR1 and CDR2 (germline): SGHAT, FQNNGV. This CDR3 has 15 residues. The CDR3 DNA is TGTGCCAGCAGCCTAGGGACAGACATTAATGAAAAACTGTTTTTT. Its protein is CASSLGTDINEKLFF.

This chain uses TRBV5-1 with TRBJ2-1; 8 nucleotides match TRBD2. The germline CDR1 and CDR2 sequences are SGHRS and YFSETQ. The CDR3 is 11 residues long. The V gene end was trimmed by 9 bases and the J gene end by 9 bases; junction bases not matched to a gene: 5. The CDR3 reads CATGTSSEQFF. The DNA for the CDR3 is TGCGCCACCGGGACTAGTTCTGAGCAGTTCTTC.

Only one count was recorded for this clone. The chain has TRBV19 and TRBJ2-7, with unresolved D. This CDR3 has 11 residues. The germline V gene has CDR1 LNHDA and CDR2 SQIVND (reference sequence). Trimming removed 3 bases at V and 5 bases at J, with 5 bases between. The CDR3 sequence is CASSMRNEQYF. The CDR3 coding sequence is TGTGCCAGTAGTATGCGTAACGAGCAGTACTTC.

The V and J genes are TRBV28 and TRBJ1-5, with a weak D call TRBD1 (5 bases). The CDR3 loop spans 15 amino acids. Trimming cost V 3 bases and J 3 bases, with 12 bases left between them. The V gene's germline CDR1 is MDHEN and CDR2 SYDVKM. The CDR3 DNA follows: TGTGCCAGCAGTTTGTCTTCAGGGTACAATCAGCCCCAGCATTTT. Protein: CASSLSSGYNQPQHF.

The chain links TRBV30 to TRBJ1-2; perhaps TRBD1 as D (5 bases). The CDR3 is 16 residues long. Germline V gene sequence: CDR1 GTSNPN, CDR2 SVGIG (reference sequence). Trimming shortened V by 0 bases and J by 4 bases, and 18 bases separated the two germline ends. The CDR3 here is CAWSVFLGEEGYGYTF. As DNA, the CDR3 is TGTGCCTGGAGTGTATTTTTGGGGGAGGAGGGCTATGGCTACACCTTC.

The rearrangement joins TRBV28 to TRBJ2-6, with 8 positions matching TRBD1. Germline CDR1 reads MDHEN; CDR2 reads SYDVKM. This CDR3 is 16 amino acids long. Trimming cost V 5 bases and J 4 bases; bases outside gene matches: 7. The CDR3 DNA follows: TGTGCCAGCAGTCCCCCGACAGGGGCCGGGGCCAACGTCCTGACTTTC. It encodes CASSPPTGAGANVLTF.

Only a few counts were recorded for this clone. CDR3 sequence reads: CASSSRTLPHYGYTF. CDR3 DNA sequence: TGTGCCAGCAGCTCCCGGACACTACCCCACTATGGCTACACCTTC. V is TRBV13 and J is TRBJ1-2; possible D gene TRBD1, 5 bases. Trimming shortened V by 4 bases and J by 3 bases, and 15 bases separated the two germline ends. This CDR3 is built from 15 residues. Per the germline V gene, CDR1 is PRHDT and CDR2 is FYEKMQ (reference sequence).

The CDR3 DNA reads as TGTGCCATCAGTGAGGCACCGAGAAACACTGAAGCTTTCTTT. Its translation: CAISEAPRNTEAFF. This chain links TRBV10-3 with TRBJ1-1; D ambiguous. The length of the CDR3 is 14 residues. V was shortened by 2 bases and J by 2 bases, with 9 bases between the two germline ends. CDR1 is ENHRY, CDR2 SYGVKD, per germline.

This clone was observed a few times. CDR3 region: CASSRQGGTYEQYF. CDR3 nucleotide sequence: TGTGCCAGCAGTCGACAGGGGGGTACCTACGAGCAGTACTTC. This chain connects TRBV7-9 to TRBJ2-7; 9 positions match TRBD1. V dropped 6 bases and J dropped 2; count of bases not matched to a gene: 5. Germline V lookup: CDR1 SEHNR, CDR2 FQNEAQ (reference sequence). The CDR3 covers 14 residues.

In nucleotides, the CDR3 is TGTGCCAGCAGCTTACCAGGGTCTGGGGCCAACGTCCTGACTTTC. Translated: CASSLPGSGANVLTF. This rearrangement joins TRBV11-1 to TRBJ2-6, with D perhaps TRBD1 (5 bases). The CDR3 has 15 amino acids. The V and J ends lost 2 bases and 1 base respectively, with 6 bases between them. Germline V lookup: CDR1 SGHAT, CDR2 FQDESV (reference sequence).